This TCR beta chain was sequenced for a study of shared clonotypes between healthy human individuals. Study-wide results and limits: Large sequencing depth failed to make sorted-subset sequencing complete, rarefaction showed. Larger estimated richness was generally recorded for naive subsets relative to memory subsets.

Details on this clone: Antigen specificity is unknown.

The CDR3 length is 15 residues. Trimming cost V 4 bases and J 2 bases; bases outside gene matches: 7. Germline V lookup: CDR1 SEHNR, CDR2 FQNEAQ (reference sequence). The repertoire was sequenced with immunoSEQ multiplex PCR; TCRdb's copy has only in-frame clones and lacks some. The sample holds around 2.1 million clones, 90% to 95% seen once. The naive CD8 fraction comprised CD45RO-negative cells positively selected for CCR7 and excluded terminally differentiated effector memory CD45RA+ cells. V gene TRBV7-9 combines with J gene TRBJ2-5; TRBD1 matches at 7 bases. Sample: naive CD8+ T cells from PBMCs. The TCR originated in a man between 18 and 35 years old in good health. Some clones in this sample may be carry-over from other donors' samples. DNA for the CDR3: TGTGCCAGCAGCTATGAGACAGGGAAACAAGAGACCCAGTACTTC. Its protein is CASSYETGKQETQYF.